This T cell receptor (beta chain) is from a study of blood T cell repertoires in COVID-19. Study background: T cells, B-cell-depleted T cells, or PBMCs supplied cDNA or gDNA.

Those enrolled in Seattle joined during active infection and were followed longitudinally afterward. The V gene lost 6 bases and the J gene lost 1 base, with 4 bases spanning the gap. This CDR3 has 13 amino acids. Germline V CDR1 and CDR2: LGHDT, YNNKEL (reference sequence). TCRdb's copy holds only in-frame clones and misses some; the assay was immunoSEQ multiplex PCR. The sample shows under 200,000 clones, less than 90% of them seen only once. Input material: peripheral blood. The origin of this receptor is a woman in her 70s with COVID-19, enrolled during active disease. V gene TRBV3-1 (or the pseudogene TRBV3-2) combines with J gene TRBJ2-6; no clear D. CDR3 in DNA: TGTGCCAGCAGTCGGTCTGGGGCCAACGTCCTGACTTTC. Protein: CASSRSGANVLTF.